Listed below are T cell receptor beta chains from one sample, sequenced in a study of graft-versus-host responses after intestinal transplantation. Assay: immunoSEQ multiplex PCR; the TCRdb copy retains only in-frame clones and omits some. Of 99,000 or so clones listed, roughly 90% were seen once; the top ten hold about 0.9%. These receptors are not linked to any known antigen. The sample was unstimulated CD4+ T cells sorted from spleen or lymph node cells, taken before intestinal transplant. These receptors were taken from a human donor who received an intestinal transplant. Each CDR3 is given with its conserved first and last residue. Fields, in order: clone size, V gene, D gene, CDR3 length, J gene, CDR3 protein, CDR3 DNA. A D gene is named only where the DNA matches it firmly. Not every row has a clone size; where given, it reads once, few, many or a size class.

NA	TRBV5-1	NA	15	TRBJ1-3	CASSLTHSSGNTIYF	TGCGCCAGTAGCTTGACGCATTCATCAGGAAACACCATATATTTT
NA	TRBV27	NA	15	TRBJ2-7	CASSLVPGVRHEQYF	TGTGCCAGCAGTTTAGTGCCTGGGGTTCGGCACGAGCAGTACTTC
NA	TRBV6-5	TRBD2	15	TRBJ2-1	CASSPRGLAYNEQFF	TGTGCCAGCAGCCCTCGGGGACTAGCCTACAATGAGCAGTTCTTC
NA	TRBV30	TRBD2	14	TRBJ2-7	CAWSVLAGPYEQYF	TGTGCCTGGAGTGTACTAGCGGGCCCCTACGAGCAGTACTTC
NA	TRBV11-3	NA	13	TRBJ2-1	CASSFSGKDEQFF	TGTGCCAGCAGCTTCTCAGGGAAAGATGAGCAGTTCTTC
few	TRBV6-1	NA	13	TRBJ1-1	CASSGQMNTEAFF	TGTGCCAGCAGTGGACAGATGAACACTGAAGCTTTCTTT
NA	TRBV7-3	TRBD1	14	TRBJ2-1	CASSFGDRASEQFF	TGTGCCAGCAGCTTCGGGGACAGGGCAAGTGAGCAGTTCTTC
medium-sized	TRBV7-9	NA	15	TRBJ2-2	CASSLVTVNTGELFF	TGTGCCAGCAGCTTAGTGACGGTGAACACCGGGGAGCTGTTTTTT
NA	TRBV6-5	NA	13	TRBJ2-4	CASTSLAKNIQYF	TGTGCCAGCACCTCGCTAGCCAAAAACATTCAGTACTTC
NA	TRBV2	NA	14	TRBJ2-1	CASTWTIAYNEQFF	TGTGCCAGCACTTGGACTATCGCGTACAATGAGCAGTTCTTC
NA	TRBV29-1	NA	12	TRBJ1-2	CSADTGSGGYTF	TGCAGCGCCGATACAGGGAGCGGTGGCTACACCTTC
NA	TRBV9	TRBD1	15	TRBJ2-1	CASRPTGTGMKEQFF	TGTGCCAGCAGACCGACAGGGACGGGGATGAAGGAGCAGTTCTTC
NA	TRBV14	NA	18	TRBJ2-7	CASRKTGEVGGMAYEQYF	TGTGCCAGCAGAAAAACAGGGGAAGTCGGCGGGATGGCGTACGAGCAGTACTTC
NA	TRBV11-2	NA	14	TRBJ1-1	CASSYSRLNTEAFF	TGTGCCAGCAGCTACAGCCGTCTGAACACTGAAGCTTTCTTT
few	TRBV28	TRBD2	13	TRBJ2-7	CASSGGGKYEQYF	TGTGCCAGCAGTGGCGGGGGAAAATACGAGCAGTACTTC
NA	TRBV11-2	TRBD2	15	TRBJ2-5	CASSNRGRSQETQYF	TGTGCCAGCAGCAATCGCGGGAGGAGCCAAGAGACCCAGTACTTC
few	TRBV7-9	NA	13	TRBJ1-3	CASSWGSGNTIYF	TGTGCCAGCAGCTGGGGCTCTGGAAACACCATATATTTT
NA	TRBV5-1	NA	12	TRBJ2-7	CASSLAGSEQYF	TGCGCCAGCAGCTTGGCGGGTTCTGAGCAGTACTTC
NA	TRBV6-6	NA	15	TRBJ2-5	CASSFGTGPGWAQYF	TGTGCCAGCAGTTTTGGGACGGGCCCGGGGTGGGCCCAGTACTTC
NA	TRBV6-5	TRBD1	15	TRBJ2-1	CASSARDRGSNEQFF	TGTGCCAGCAGTGCCCGGGACAGGGGTTCCAATGAGCAGTTCTTC
NA	TRBV7-3	TRBD2	15	TRBJ2-3	CASSLSSGFTDTQYF	TGTGCCAGCAGCTTATCTAGCGGATTCACAGATACGCAGTATTTT
NA	TRBV10-1	NA	13	TRBJ1-5	CASSQGRGQPQHF	TGCGCCAGCTCCCAGGGAAGGGGTCAGCCCCAGCATTTT
few	TRBV28	TRBD2	15	TRBJ2-7	CASRPWAGGAYEQYF	TGTGCCAGCAGACCCTGGGCGGGGGGGGCCTACGAGCAGTACTTC
NA	TRBV18	TRBD2	14	TRBJ2-5	CASSPGTTQETQYF	TGTGCCAGCTCTCCCGGGACTACCCAAGAGACCCAGTACTTC
NA	TRBV7-3	TRBD2	15	TRBJ2-1	CASSPSSGSGHEQFF	TGTGCCAGCAGCCCCTCTAGCGGGAGTGGCCATGAGCAGTTCTTC
NA	TRBV6-5	TRBD1	15	TRBJ2-3	CASRLSGQSTDTQYF	TGTGCCAGCAGATTGTCGGGACAGAGCACAGATACGCAGTATTTT
NA	TRBV5-6	TRBD1	16	TRBJ2-7	CASSLNVDRPSYEQYF	TGTGCCAGCAGCTTGAATGTGGACAGGCCCTCCTACGAGCAGTACTTC
NA	TRBV5-1	TRBD2	15	TRBJ2-1	CASSLTSGRSDEQFF	TGCGCCAGCAGCTTGACTAGCGGGAGGAGCGATGAGCAGTTCTTC
NA	TRBV7-2	NA	14	TRBJ2-7	CASSKGPGYYEQYF	TGTGCCAGCAGTAAGGGCCCAGGATACTACGAGCAGTACTTC
NA	TRBV6-1	NA	15	TRBJ1-5	CASSERRDSNQPQHF	TGTGCCAGCAGTGAAAGACGGGATAGCAATCAGCCCCAGCATTTT
NA	TRBV11-3	NA	13	TRBJ2-3	CASSQDLGDTQYF	TGTGCCAGCAGCCAAGATCTGGGAGATACGCAGTATTTT
NA	TRBV5-5	NA	13	TRBJ2-1	CASSIGFYNEQFF	TGTGCCAGCAGCATCGGCTTTTACAATGAGCAGTTCTTC
NA	TRBV6-5	NA	11	TRBJ2-5	CASSLRETQYF	TGTGCCAGCAGTCTCCGCGAGACCCAGTACTTC
NA	TRBV7-2	NA	14	TRBJ2-1	CASKPGLDYNEQFF	TGTGCCAGCAAACCCGGACTGGACTACAATGAGCAGTTCTTC
NA	TRBV5-1	NA	14	TRBJ1-5	CASSLDSGNQPQHF	TGCGCCAGCAGCCTGGACAGTGGGAATCAGCCCCAGCATTTT
NA	TRBV6-1	NA	15	TRBJ1-3	CASSEGITFGNTIYF	TGTGCCAGCAGTGAAGGGATCACCTTTGGAAACACCATATATTTT
few	TRBV5-6	NA	11	TRBJ1-2	CASSLVGGYTF	TGTGCCAGCAGCCTCGTAGGGGGCTACACCTTC
NA	TRBV6-6	NA	14	TRBJ2-7	CASSTPGILYEQYF	TGTGCCAGCAGTACGCCGGGAATCCTTTACGAGCAGTACTTC
few	TRBV6-5	TRBD1	15	TRBJ1-2	CASSYGGTGTYGYTF	TGTGCCAGCAGTTACGGTGGGACAGGAACTTATGGCTACACCTTC
NA	TRBV6-1	NA	15	TRBJ2-7	CASNNNRVTTYEQYF	TGTGCCAGCAACAACAACAGGGTCACAACCTACGAGCAGTACTTC
NA	TRBV5-4	NA	13	TRBJ2-1	CASSSGRTGQQFF	TGTGCCAGCAGCTCCGGGAGGACAGGGCAGCAGTTCTTC
once	TRBV28	NA	11	TRBJ2-7	CASSLRGEQYF	TGTGCCAGCAGCCTCCGAGGCGAGCAGTACTTC
NA	TRBV5-4	NA	14	TRBJ1-2	CASSWMTVGRGYTF	TGTGCCAGCAGCTGGATGACAGTGGGACGAGGCTACACCTTC
NA	TRBV2	TRBD1	16	TRBJ1-4	CASRRQGSSTNEKLFF	TGTGCCAGCCGAAGACAGGGTTCTTCGACTAATGAAAAACTGTTTTTT
few	TRBV10-3	TRBD2	16	TRBJ2-1	CAIRDPGTRLYNEQFF	TGTGCCATCAGAGACCCCGGGACTAGACTATACAATGAGCAGTTCTTC
NA	TRBV5-1	TRBD1	15	TRBJ1-1	CASSLAHRGDTEAFF	TGCGCCAGCAGCTTGGCCCACAGGGGGGACACTGAAGCTTTCTTT
NA	TRBV6-6	NA	13	TRBJ1-6	CASRDSNNSPLHF	TGTGCCAGCCGGGACTCGAACAATTCACCCCTCCACTTT
NA	TRBV11-1	TRBD1	12	TRBJ1-2	CASSLSGQAPLF	TGTGCCAGCAGCCTCTCCGGACAGGCGCCCCTCTTC
NA	TRBV5-1	NA	14	TRBJ1-2	CASSLVLGDYGYTF	TGCGCCAGCAGCCTTGTTTTAGGGGACTATGGCTACACCTTC
NA	TRBV11-3	TRBD2	15	TRBJ2-1	CASSFSGGARNEQFF	TGTGCCAGCAGCTTCTCGGGGGGGGCTAGGAATGAGCAGTTCTTC